This entry describes one T cell receptor (beta chain). Per germline, CDR1 SEHNR and CDR2 FQNEAQ (reference sequence). The CDR3 is made up of 17 amino acids. The ends were cut back, 5 bases at V and 8 bases at J, with 22 bases in the middle. The sample is drawn from a study of patients and donors after allogeneic stem cell transplantation. Using its own MiXCR run on the RT-PCR reads, TCRdb lists one record per CDR3 protein. Of 920,000 or so distinct CDR3 sequences listed, about a sixth are singletons. The TCR sequence derives from a human donor who was either an allogeneic HSCT recipient or a stem cell or donor lymphocyte infusion donor (not recorded which). It is not recorded whose cells these are; they may come from a transplant donor. The gene calls are TRBV7-9 and TRBJ1-6, with a possible D match to TRBD1 (6 bases). Sequencing input: blood, either unsorted or a sorted T cell fraction (not recorded which). CDR3 nucleotide sequence: TGTGCCAGCAGCCCCGGAGAGAATGGCAGGGGTGATTCACCCCTCCACTTT. Its translation: CASSPGENGRGDSPLHF.